Each of the 21 T cell receptor beta chains below was sequenced from the same sample in a study of T cell responses to AZD1222 COVID-19 vaccine. The data were produced by immunoSEQ multiplex PCR, yet TCRdb's version contains in-frame clones alone and is incomplete. The sample shows 75,000 to 100,000 clones, 70% to 90% of them seen only once. The source was peripheral blood, collected on day 0 of AZD1222 vaccination. The receptors derive from an adult in good health.

This sequence joins TRBV10-3 and TRBJ2-1; 9 bases line up with TRBD2. The CDR3 has 16 residues. The V and J ends lost 4 bases and 0 bases, in that order; junction bases with no gene match: 4. CDR1 is ENHRY, CDR2 SYGVKD, per germline. CDR3 residues: CAISGTSAGSYNEQFF. In nucleotides, the CDR3 is TGTGCCATCAGTGGGACTAGCGCCGGCTCCTACAATGAGCAGTTCTTC.

In its sample, this clone was seen once. The chain combines TRBV3-1 (or the pseudogene TRBV3-2) with TRBJ2-7, with a weak D call TRBD2 (7 bases). The CDR3 is 15 residues long. The V gene's germline CDR1 is LGHDT and CDR2 YNNKEL (reference sequence). The V gene lost 4 bases and the J gene lost 6 bases, with 19 bases spanning the gap. CDR3 bases: TGTGCCAGCAGCCCGACGGGGGCGGGAGAGGGCGAGCAGTACTTC. Protein product: CASSPTGAGEGEQYF.

The genes are TRBV10-2 and TRBJ2-2; no firm D call. V was pared by 4 bases and J by 0 bases, with 6 bases between. Germline V gene lookup returns CDR1 WSHSY and CDR2 SAAADI. This CDR3 has 14 amino acids. The CDR3 sequence: CASSATANTGELFF. CDR3 in DNA: TGCGCCAGCAGTGCGACGGCGAACACCGGGGAGCTGTTTTTT.

The V and J genes are TRBV29-1 and TRBJ1-2, with D possibly TRBD1 on 6 matching bases. Germline loops: CDR1 SQVTM, CDR2 ANQGSEA. V shed 6 bases and J shed 4 bases, with 21 bases lying between them. The CDR3 is 15 amino acids. CDR3 nucleotides: TGCAGCGTCCCGTTTAGCCCGACAGGAGCCTATGGCTACACCTTC. It codes for CSVPFSPTGAYGYTF. The variable domain in full, with the rest retrieved from reference TRBV29-1 and TRBJ1-2, is SAVISQKPSRDICQRGTSLTIQCQVDSQVTMMFWYRQQPGQSLTLIATANQGSEATYESGFVIDKFPISRPNLTFSTLTVSNMSPEDSSIYLCSVPFSPTGAYGYTFGSGTRLTVV.

The rearrangement uses TRBV5-1 and TRBJ1-3; D call uncertain. Trimming removed 4 bases from V and 0 bases from J, with 11 bases in between. This CDR3 has 15 amino acids. Per the germline V gene, CDR1 is SGHRS and CDR2 is YFSETQ. CDR3 residues: CASSPGGVSGNTIYF. The CDR3 region has the DNA TGCGCCAGCAGCCCCGGTGGGGTCTCTGGAAACACCATATATTTT.

The rearrangement links TRBV15 to TRBJ1-1; possibly TRBD1 for D (5 bases). Trimming pared 8 bases from V and 2 bases from J, leaving 15 bases between. Germline V lookup: CDR1 LNHNV, CDR2 YYDKDF (reference sequence). The CDR3 length is 14 residues. The CDR3 reads CATGAKRDNTEAFF. The CDR3 DNA reads TGTGCCACCGGGGCCAAACGGGACAACACTGAAGCTTTCTTT.

This chain links TRBV19 with TRBJ1-1, with D perhaps TRBD1 (5 bases). The germline gives CDR1 LNHDA, CDR2 SQIVND (reference sequence). The CDR3 contains 13 residues. The germline V and J ends were trimmed by 9 bases and 5 bases, with 16 bases remaining between them. This chain's CDR3 is CASRVRGKTEAFF. The CDR3 DNA reads as TGTGCCAGCAGGGTTCGTGGTAAGACTGAAGCTTTCTTT.

This clone was seen a handful of times. The chain is built from TRBV18 and TRBJ1-6; unclear D gene. V gave up 0 bases and J gave up 10 bases, with 16 bases separating them. The germline gives CDR1 KGHSH, CDR2 LQKENI. This CDR3 has 16 residues. The CDR3 DNA is TGTGCCAGCTCACCACCTGGGGTAGGGAAAGACTCACCCCTCCACTTT. It specifies CASSPPGVGKDSPLHF. Combining the CDR3 with reference TRBV18 and TRBJ1-6 gives the whole variable domain NAGVMQNPRHLVRRRGQEARLRCSPMKGHSHVYWYRQLPEEGLKFMVYLQKENIIDESGMPKERFSAEFPKEGPSILRIQQVVRGDSAAYFCASSPPGVGKDSPLHFGNGTRLTVT.

V is TRBV7-2 and J is TRBJ1-3; no firm D call. The CDR3 runs to 15 residues. CDR1 SGHTA and CDR2 FQGNSA come from the germline V gene. V lost 1 base to trimming and J lost 0 bases, with 7 bases between them. The CDR3 DNA reads TGTGCCAGCAGCTTAGTTACGTACTCTGGAAACACCATATATTTT. This encodes CASSLVTYSGNTIYF.

The gene calls are TRBV7-2 and TRBJ2-3; maybe TRBD1 (5 bases). CDR1 is SGHTA, CDR2 FQGNSA, per germline. There are 15 residues in the CDR3. Trimming left V 1 base short and J 1 base short, with 9 bases between. CDR3 sequence: CASSLEGLRTDTQYF. The CDR3 nucleotides are TGTGCCAGCAGCTTAGAGGGGTTGCGCACAGATACGCAGTATTTT.

V and J are TRBV11-2 and TRBJ2-7; 10 bases map to TRBD1. Trimming at V came to 3 bases and at J to 2 bases, leaving 1 base not matched to a gene. Germline V gene data show CDR1 as SGHAT and CDR2 as FQNNGV. This CDR3 has 14 amino acids. Here the CDR3 DNA reads TGTGCCAGCAGCTTGGGACAGGGGCCCTACGAGCAGTACTTC. Translation: CASSLGQGPYEQYF. The full variable domain, its missing parts supplied by reference TRBV11-2 and TRBJ2-7, is EAGVAQSPRYKIIEKRQSVAFWCNPISGHATLYWYQQILGQGPKLLIQFQNNGVVDDSQLPKDRFSAERLKGVDSTLKIQPAKLEDSAVYLCASSLGQGPYEQYFGPGTRLTVT.

The chain couples TRBV7-2 to TRBJ1-1, with D possibly being TRBD1 (6 bases). The V gene's germline CDR1 is SGHTA and CDR2 FQGNSA. The length of the CDR3 is 15 residues. V was trimmed by 5 bases and J by 3 bases, leaving 16 bases between them. The chain's CDR3 is CASSQRGGRYTEAFF. The CDR3 nucleotides read TGTGCCAGCAGCCAGAGGGGGGGACGGTACACTGAAGCTTTCTTT.

The chain has TRBV6-5 and TRBJ2-6; D gene uncertain. Trimming cost V 5 bases and J 0 bases, with 8 bases left between them. Germline loops: CDR1 MNHEY, CDR2 SVGAGI. The CDR3 totals 15 residues. The CDR3 region is CASSTIHSGANVLTF. The CDR3 DNA reads TGTGCCAGCAGTACCATTCACTCTGGGGCCAACGTCCTGACTTTC.

On this clone: The sample has other DNA sequences that encode this CDR3 too. This chain connects TRBV24-1 to TRBJ1-5; tentative D call: TRBD1 (6 bases). The CDR3 has 13 amino acids. The germline CDR1 and CDR2 sequences are KGHDR and SFDVKD. V lost 6 bases and J 1 base, leaving 6 bases between the germline ends. CDR3 nucleotide sequence: TGTGCCACCAGTAGGGGGAGCAATCAGCCCCAGCATTTT. Translating it yields CATSRGSNQPQHF.

The chain uses TRBV19 and TRBJ1-5; TRBD1 is a possible D gene (5 bases). V lost 6 bases, J lost 3 bases, and 12 bases lay in between. Looked up from germline, CDR1 is LNHDA and CDR2 is SQIVND (reference sequence). CDR3 length: 14 residues. The CDR3 is CASRTGGLNQPQHF. In nucleotides, the CDR3 is TGTGCCAGTAGGACGGGGGGTCTCAATCAGCCCCAGCATTTT.

In the case of this clone: At one end the junction does not follow the germline gene, possibly because of a read error. This rearrangement joins TRBV3-1 (or the pseudogene TRBV3-2) to TRBJ2-1; D is ambiguous. The CDR3 runs 12 residues. Germline loops: CDR1 LGHDT, CDR2 YNNKEL (reference sequence). CDR3 sequence: CASSQVTNEQFF. CDR3 bases: TGTGCCAGCAGTCAAGTCACCAATGAGCAGTTCTTC.

This clone was seen a few times. The DNA of the CDR3 is TGTGCCAGCTCGGTACCTGGCACAGATACGCAGTATTTT. It encodes CASSVPGTDTQYF. The genes are TRBV2 and TRBJ2-3; D is uncertain. V was trimmed by 8 bases and J by 1 base, leaving 10 bases between them. Germline CDR1 reads SNHLY; CDR2 reads FYNNEI. CDR3 length: 13 amino acids. Combining the CDR3 with reference TRBV2 and TRBJ2-3 gives the whole variable domain EPEVTQTPSHQVTQMGQEVILRCVPISNHLYFYWYRQILGQKVEFLVSFYNNEISEKSEIFDDQFSVERPDGSNFTLKIRSTKLEDSAMYFCASSVPGTDTQYFGPGTRLTVL.

This clone was recorded only once. V usage is TRBV4-2 and J usage is TRBJ2-2; D remains unclear. This CDR3 has 13 amino acids. Germline lookup yields CDR1 LGHNA and CDR2 YNFKEQ. With 2 bases removed from V and 6 bases from J, the gap between germline ends came to 7 bases. The CDR3 reads CASSQSRAGELFF. CDR3 bases: TGTGCCAGCAGCCAATCCCGGGCCGGGGAGCTGTTTTTT.

V is TRBV28 and J is TRBJ2-7; D is unresolved. Trimming took off 4 bases at V and 9 bases at J, with 13 bases between the two ends. Per the germline V gene, CDR1 is MDHEN and CDR2 is SYDVKM. The CDR3 has 12 residues. CDR3 sequence (DNA): TGTGCCAGCAGTTCGAGAGAGGACGGGCAGTACTTC. Protein product: CASSSREDGQYF.

The chain employs TRBV7-2 and TRBJ2-1; the D is unclear. Germline CDR1 is SGHTA and CDR2 is FQGNSA. With 1 base removed from V and 6 bases from J, the gap between germline ends came to 13 bases. CDR3 size: 15 residues. This CDR3 is CASSLGWGLTNEQFF. CDR3 nucleotide sequence: TGTGCCAGCAGCTTAGGGTGGGGTCTGACCAATGAGCAGTTCTTC.

The V and J genes are TRBV3-1 (or the pseudogene TRBV3-2) and TRBJ2-7; tentatively, D is TRBD1 (6 bases). The V gene's germline CDR1 is LGHDT and CDR2 YNNKEL (reference sequence). The CDR3 extends over 18 amino acids. V was trimmed by 0 bases and J by 2 bases, leaving 20 bases between them. The CDR3 here is CASSQDEARGAVAYEQYF. In nucleotides, the CDR3 is TGTGCCAGCAGCCAAGATGAGGCCAGGGGTGCGGTTGCCTACGAGCAGTACTTC.